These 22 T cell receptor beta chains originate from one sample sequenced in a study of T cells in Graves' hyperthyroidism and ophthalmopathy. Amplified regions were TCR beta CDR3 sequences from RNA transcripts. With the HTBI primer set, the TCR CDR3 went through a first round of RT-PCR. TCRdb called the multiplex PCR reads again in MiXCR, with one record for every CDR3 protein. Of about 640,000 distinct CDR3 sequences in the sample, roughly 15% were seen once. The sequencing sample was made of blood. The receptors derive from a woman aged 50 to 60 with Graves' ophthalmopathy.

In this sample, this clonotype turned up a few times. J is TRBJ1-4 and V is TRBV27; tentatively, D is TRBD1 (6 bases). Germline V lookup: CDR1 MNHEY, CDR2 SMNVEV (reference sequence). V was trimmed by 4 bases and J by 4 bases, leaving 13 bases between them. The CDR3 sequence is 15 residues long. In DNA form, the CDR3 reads TGTGCCAGCAGTTCCTCAGGGGTCGATAATGAAAAACTGTTTTTT. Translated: CASSSSGVDNEKLFF.

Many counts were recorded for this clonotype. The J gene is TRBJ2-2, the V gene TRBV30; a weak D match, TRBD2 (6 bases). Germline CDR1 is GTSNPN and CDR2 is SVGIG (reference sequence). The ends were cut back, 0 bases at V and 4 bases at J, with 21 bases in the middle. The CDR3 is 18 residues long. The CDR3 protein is CAWSVPSGSRRVTGELFF. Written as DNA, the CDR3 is TGTGCCTGGAGTGTACCGAGCGGGTCCAGAAGGGTCACCGGGGAGCTGTTTTTT.

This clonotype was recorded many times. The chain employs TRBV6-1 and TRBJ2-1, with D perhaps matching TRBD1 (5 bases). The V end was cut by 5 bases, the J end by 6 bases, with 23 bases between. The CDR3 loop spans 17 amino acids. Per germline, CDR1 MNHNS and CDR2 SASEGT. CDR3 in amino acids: CASSYGPGWTYRNEQFF. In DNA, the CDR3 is TGTGCCAGCAGTTACGGGCCAGGGTGGACCTACCGCAATGAGCAGTTCTTC.

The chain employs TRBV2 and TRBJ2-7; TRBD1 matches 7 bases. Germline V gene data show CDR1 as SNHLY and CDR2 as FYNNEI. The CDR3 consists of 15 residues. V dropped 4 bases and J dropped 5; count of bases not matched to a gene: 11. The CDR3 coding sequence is TGTGCCAGCAGTGTTAGAGACAGGGTGATGGACGAGCAGTACTTC. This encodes CASSVRDRVMDEQYF.

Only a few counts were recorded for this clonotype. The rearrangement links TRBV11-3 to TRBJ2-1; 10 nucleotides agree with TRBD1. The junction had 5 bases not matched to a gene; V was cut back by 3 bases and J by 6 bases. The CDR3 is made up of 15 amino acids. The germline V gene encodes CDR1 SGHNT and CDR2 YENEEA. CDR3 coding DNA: TGTGCCAGCAGCTTGGGACAGGGGATTTTCAATGAGCAGTTCTTC. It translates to CASSLGQGIFNEQFF.

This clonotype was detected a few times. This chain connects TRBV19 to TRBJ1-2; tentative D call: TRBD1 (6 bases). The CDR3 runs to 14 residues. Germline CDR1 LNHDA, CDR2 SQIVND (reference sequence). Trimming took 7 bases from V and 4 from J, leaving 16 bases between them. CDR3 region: CASTDSVGPYGYTF. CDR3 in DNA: TGTGCCAGTACGGACAGCGTGGGCCCCTATGGCTACACCTTC.

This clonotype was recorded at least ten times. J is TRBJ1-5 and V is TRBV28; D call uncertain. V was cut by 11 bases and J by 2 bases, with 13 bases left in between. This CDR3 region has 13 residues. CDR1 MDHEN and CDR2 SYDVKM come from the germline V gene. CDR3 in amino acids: CAFAASGNQPQHF. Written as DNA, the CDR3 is TGTGCCTTTGCCGCCTCTGGCAATCAGCCCCAGCATTTT.

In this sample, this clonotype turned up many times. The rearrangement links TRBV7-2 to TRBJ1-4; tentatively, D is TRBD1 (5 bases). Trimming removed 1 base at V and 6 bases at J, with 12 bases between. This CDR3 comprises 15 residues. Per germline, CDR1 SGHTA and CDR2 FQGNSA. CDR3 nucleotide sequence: TGTGCCAGCAGCTTAGTATCCAGGGCGGATGAAAAACTGTTTTTT. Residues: CASSLVSRADEKLFF.

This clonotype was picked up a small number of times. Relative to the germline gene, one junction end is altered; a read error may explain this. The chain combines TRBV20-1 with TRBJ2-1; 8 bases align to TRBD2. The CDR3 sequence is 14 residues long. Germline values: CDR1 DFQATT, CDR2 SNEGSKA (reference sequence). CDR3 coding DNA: TGCAGTGCCATAAGCGGGAGCTCCTACAATGGGCAGTTCTTC. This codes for CSAISGSSYNGQFF.

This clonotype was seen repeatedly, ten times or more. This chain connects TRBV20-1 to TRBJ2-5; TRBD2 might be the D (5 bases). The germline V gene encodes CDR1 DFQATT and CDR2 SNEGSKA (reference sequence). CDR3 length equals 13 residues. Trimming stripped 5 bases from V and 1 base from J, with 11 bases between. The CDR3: CSAPLVPQETQYF. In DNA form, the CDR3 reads TGCAGTGCTCCACTAGTACCCCAAGAGACCCAGTACTTC.

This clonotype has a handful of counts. Here the CDR3 DNA reads TGTGCCAGTAGTGAAACACCCGGGGCTGAGGGAGAGACCCAGTACTTC. This sequence encodes CASSETPGAEGETQYF. V is TRBV19 and J is TRBJ2-5; D is tentatively TRBD1 or TRBD2 (5 bases each). Germline assignment: CDR1 LNHDA and CDR2 SQIVND (reference sequence). Trimming removed 5 bases at V and 4 bases at J, with 20 bases between. CDR3 size: 16 residues.

The CDR3 sequence is CASSPQSSYNSPLHF. For the CDR3, the DNA is TGTGCCAGCAGTCCTCAGAGCTCCTATAATTCACCCCTCCACTTT. The rearrangement joins TRBV28 to TRBJ1-6; no clear D. Germline-derived CDR1 and CDR2 are MDHEN and SYDVKM. The ends were cut back, 5 bases at V and 0 bases at J, with 8 bases in the middle. CDR3 length equals 15 residues.

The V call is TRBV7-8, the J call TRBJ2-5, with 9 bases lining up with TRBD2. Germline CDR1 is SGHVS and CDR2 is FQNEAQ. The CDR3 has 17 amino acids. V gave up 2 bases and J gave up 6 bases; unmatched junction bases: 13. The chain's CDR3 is CASSLQRRAGGKKTQYF. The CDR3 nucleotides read TGTGCCAGCAGCTTACAGAGGCGGGCGGGAGGGAAAAAGACCCAGTACTTC.

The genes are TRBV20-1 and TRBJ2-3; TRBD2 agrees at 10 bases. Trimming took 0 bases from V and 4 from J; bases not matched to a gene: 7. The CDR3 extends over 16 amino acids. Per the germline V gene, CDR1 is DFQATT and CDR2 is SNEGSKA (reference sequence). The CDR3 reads CSARDSSGRQADTQYF. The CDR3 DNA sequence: TGCAGTGCTAGAGACTCTAGCGGGAGACAGGCAGATACGCAGTATTTT.

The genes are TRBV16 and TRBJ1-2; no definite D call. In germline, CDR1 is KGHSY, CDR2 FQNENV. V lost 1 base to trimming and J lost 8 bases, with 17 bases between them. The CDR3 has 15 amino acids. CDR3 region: CASSQLLGRVGGYTF. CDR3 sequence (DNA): TGTGCCAGCAGCCAATTATTGGGCCGAGTGGGCGGCTACACCTTC.

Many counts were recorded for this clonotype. The CDR3 here is CASSTSGAPTDTQYF. CDR3 nucleotides: TGTGCCAGCAGCACTAGCGGAGCACCCACAGATACGCAGTATTTT. The V call is TRBV7-3, the J call TRBJ2-3, with TRBD2 identical over 8 bases. With 5 bases clipped from V and 2 bases from J, the junction kept 6 bases outside the gene matches. Germline-derived CDR1 and CDR2 are SGHTA and FQGTGA. This CDR3 spans 15 amino acids.

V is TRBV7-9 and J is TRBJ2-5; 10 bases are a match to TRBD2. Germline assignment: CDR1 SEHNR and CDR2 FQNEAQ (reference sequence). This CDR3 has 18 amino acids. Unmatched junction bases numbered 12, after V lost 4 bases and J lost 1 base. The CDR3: CASSSHLLAGDPQETQYF. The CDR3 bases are TGTGCCAGCAGCTCCCACCTGCTAGCGGGAGACCCCCAAGAGACCCAGTACTTC.

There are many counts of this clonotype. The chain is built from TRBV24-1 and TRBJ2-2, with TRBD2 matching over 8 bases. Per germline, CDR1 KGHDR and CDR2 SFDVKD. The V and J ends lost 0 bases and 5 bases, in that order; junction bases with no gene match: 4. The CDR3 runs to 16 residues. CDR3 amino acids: CATSDLQLAETGELFF. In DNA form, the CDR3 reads TGTGCCACCAGTGATTTGCAACTAGCGGAAACCGGGGAGCTGTTTTTT.

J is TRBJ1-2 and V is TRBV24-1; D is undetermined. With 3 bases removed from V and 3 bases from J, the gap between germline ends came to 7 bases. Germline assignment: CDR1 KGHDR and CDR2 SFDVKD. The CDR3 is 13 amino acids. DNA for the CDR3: TGTGCCACCAGTGATAGGCAAGACTATGGCTACACCTTC. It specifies CATSDRQDYGYTF.

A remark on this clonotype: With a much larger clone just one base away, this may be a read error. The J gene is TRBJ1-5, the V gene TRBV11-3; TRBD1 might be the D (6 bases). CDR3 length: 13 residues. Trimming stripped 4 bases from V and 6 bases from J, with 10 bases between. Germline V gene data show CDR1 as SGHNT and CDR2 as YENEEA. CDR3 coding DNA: TGTGCCAGCAGCTCTACAGGGTTTCAGCCCCAGCATTTT. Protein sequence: CASSSTGFQPQHF. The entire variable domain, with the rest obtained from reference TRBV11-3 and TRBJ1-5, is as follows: EAGVVQSPRYKIIEKKQPVAFWCNPISGHNTLYWYLQNLGQGPELLIRYENEEAVDDSQLPKDRFSAERLKGVDSTLKIQPAELGDSAVYLCASSSTGFQPQHFGDGTRLSIL.

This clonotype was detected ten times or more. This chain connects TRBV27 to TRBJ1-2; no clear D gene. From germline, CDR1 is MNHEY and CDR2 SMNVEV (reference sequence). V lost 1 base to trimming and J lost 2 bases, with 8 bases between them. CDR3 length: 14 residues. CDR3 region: CASSLLGKNYGYTF. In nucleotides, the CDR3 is TGTGCCAGCAGTTTATTGGGCAAGAACTATGGCTACACCTTC.

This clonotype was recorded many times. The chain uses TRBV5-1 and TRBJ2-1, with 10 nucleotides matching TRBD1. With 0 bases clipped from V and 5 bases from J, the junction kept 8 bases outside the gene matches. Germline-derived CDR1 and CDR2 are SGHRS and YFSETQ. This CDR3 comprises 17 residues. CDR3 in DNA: TGCGCCAGCAGCTTGGCCCCCCCCGGGACAGGGGACAATGAGCAGTTCTTC. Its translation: CASSLAPPGTGDNEQFF.